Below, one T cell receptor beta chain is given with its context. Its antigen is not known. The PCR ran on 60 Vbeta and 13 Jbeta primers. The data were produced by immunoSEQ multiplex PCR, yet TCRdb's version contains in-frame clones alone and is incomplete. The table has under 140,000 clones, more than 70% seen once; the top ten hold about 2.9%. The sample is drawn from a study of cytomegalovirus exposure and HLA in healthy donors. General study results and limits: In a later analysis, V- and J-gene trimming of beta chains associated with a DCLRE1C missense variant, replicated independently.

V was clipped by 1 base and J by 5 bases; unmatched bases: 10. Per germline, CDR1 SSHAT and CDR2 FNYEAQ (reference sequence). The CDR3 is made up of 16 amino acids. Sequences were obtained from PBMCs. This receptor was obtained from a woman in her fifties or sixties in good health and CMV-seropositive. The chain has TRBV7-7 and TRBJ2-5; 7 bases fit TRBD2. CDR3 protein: CASSLVGFGGSETQYF. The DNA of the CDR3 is TGTGCCAGCAGCTTAGTAGGTTTTGGCGGGAGTGAGACCCAGTACTTC.